These 10 T cell receptor beta chains share one sample of origin, sequenced in a study of response to subunit inactivated influenza vaccine. Using its own MiXCR run on the RT-PCR reads, TCRdb lists one record per CDR3 protein. Of roughly 650,000 distinct CDR3 sequences in the sample, more than 15% were seen once. Sequenced here: PBMCs from blood, sampled 11 to 12 days after vaccination. The receptors derive from a middle-aged man who received an inactivated influenza vaccine.

The chain couples TRBV28 to TRBJ2-2; TRBD1 matches at 9 bases. This CDR3 is 15 amino acids long. With 6 bases clipped from V and 4 bases from J, the junction kept 6 bases outside the gene matches. Germline values: CDR1 MDHEN, CDR2 SYDVKM. The DNA for the CDR3 is TGTGCCAGCAGAGGACAGGGGATCGGCACCGGGGAGCTGTTTTTT. As protein: CASRGQGIGTGELFF.

The chain links TRBV24-1 to TRBJ2-6, with D unclear. Per germline, CDR1 KGHDR and CDR2 SFDVKD. V was pared by 3 bases and J by 0 bases, with 8 bases between. The length of the CDR3 is 16 residues. The CDR3 loop is CATSDGPYSGANVLTF. The CDR3 coding sequence is TGTGCCACCAGTGATGGACCGTACTCTGGGGCCAACGTCCTGACTTTC.

The rearrangement uses TRBV3-1 and TRBJ1-5; TRBD1 is a possible D gene (5 bases). The V end was cut by 2 bases, the J end by 4 bases, with 12 bases between. Germline assignment: CDR1 LGHDT and CDR2 YNNKEL (reference sequence). The CDR3 runs to 15 residues. CDR3 in amino acids: CASSQYMGVNQPQHF. CDR3 sequence (DNA): TGTGCCAGCAGCCAATATATGGGGGTAAATCAGCCCCAGCATTTT.

In this sample, this clonotype turned up a few times. This chain uses TRBV6-1 with TRBJ2-5, with 7 bases fitting TRBD1. CDR1 is MNHNS and CDR2 is SASEGT in the germline V gene. V trimming: 5 bases; J trimming: 5 bases; junction bases outside the gene matches: 5. This CDR3 has 13 residues. The CDR3 DNA reads TGTGCCAGCAGTACAGGGGTTTGGGAGACCCAGTACTTC. It translates to CASSTGVWETQYF.

This clonotype was recorded a few times. J is TRBJ2-3 and V is TRBV6-2 or TRBV6-3, with D tentatively TRBD2 (6 bases). Per germline, CDR1 MNHEY and CDR2 SVGEGT. This CDR3 comprises 16 residues. V dropped 2 bases and J dropped 2 bases, with 14 bases sitting between them. The CDR3 coding sequence is TGTGCCAGCAGTTACGGTAGCGGAACTAACACAGATACGCAGTATTTT. This translates into CASSYGSGTNTDTQYF.

The chain is built from TRBV6-1 and TRBJ2-1; TRBD1 or TRBD2 may be the D gene (5 bases each). The CDR3 has 16 amino acids. Germline loops: CDR1 MNHNS, CDR2 SASEGT. Trimming cost V 4 bases and J 0 bases, with 13 bases left between them. The CDR3 sequence is CASSASGPISYNEQFF. The CDR3 DNA is TGTGCCAGCAGTGCCTCGGGGCCCATCTCCTACAATGAGCAGTTCTTC.

The chain couples TRBV20-1 to TRBJ2-5; D is uncertain. Germline CDR1 is DFQATT and CDR2 is SNEGSKA (reference sequence). Trimming took off 4 bases at V and 2 bases at J, with 5 bases between the two ends. The CDR3 length is 11 residues. CDR3 region: CSATLQETQYF. For the CDR3, the DNA is TGCAGTGCTACCCTTCAAGAGACCCAGTACTTC.

This clonotype has only a few counts. The chain combines TRBV12-3 or TRBV12-4 with TRBJ1-2; possibly TRBD1 for D (5 bases). V lost 8 bases to trimming and J lost 4 bases, with 26 bases between them. CDR3 size: 17 residues. CDR3 nucleotides: TGTGCCAGCCAGGGCTCAGACATCGGAGGTATTGGCTATGGCTACACCTTC. Protein sequence: CASQGSDIGGIGYGYTF.

This chain joins TRBV29-1 and TRBJ1-1; 7 bases are shared with TRBD1. Germline CDR1 SQVTM, CDR2 ANQGSEA. The CDR3 length is 12 residues. With 6 bases clipped from V and 5 bases from J, the junction kept 6 bases outside the gene matches. The CDR3 DNA reads TGCAGCGTGGTTTACAGGGGAACTGAAGCTTTCTTT. Translation: CSVVYRGTEAFF. Combining the CDR3 with reference TRBV29-1 and TRBJ1-1 gives the whole variable domain SAVISQKPSRDICQRGTSLTIQCQVDSQVTMMFWYRQQPGQSLTLIATANQGSEATYESGFVIDKFPISRPNLTFSTLTVSNMSPEDSSIYLCSVVYRGTEAFFGQGTRLTVV.

This clonotype was seen many times. The chain is built from TRBV4-3 and TRBJ2-3, with unresolved D. The V end lost 0 bases, the J end lost 5 bases, and 6 bases lay between the germline ends. Per germline, CDR1 LGHNA and CDR2 YSLEER. CDR3 length: 13 residues. The CDR3 loop is CASSQDGLDTQYF. CDR3 in DNA: TGCGCCAGCAGCCAAGACGGGTTAGATACGCAGTATTTT.